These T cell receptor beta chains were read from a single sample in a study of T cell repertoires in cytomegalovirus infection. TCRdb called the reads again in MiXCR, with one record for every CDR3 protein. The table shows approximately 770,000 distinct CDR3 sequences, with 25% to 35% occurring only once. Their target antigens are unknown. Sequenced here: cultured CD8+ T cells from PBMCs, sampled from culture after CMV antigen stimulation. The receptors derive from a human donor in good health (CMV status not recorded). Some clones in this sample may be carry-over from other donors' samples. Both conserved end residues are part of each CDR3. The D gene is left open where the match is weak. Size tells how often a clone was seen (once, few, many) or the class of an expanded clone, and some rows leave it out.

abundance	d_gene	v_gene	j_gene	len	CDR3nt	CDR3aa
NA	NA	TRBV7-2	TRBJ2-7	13	TGTGCCAGCAGCTTAGCGTCATATTACGAGCAGTACTTC	CASSLASYYEQYF
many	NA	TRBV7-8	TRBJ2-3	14	TGTGCCAGCAGCTTAGATCAGGGCACAGATACGCAGTATTTT	CASSLDQGTDTQYF
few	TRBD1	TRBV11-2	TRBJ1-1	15	TGTGCCAGCAGCCACCGGACAGGGGAAGTCCCTGAAGCTTTCTTT	CASSHRTGEVPEAFF
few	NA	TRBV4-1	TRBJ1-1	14	TGCGCCAGCAGCCAAGAGCCACGTCCACCTGAAGCTTTCTTT	CASSQEPRPPEAFF
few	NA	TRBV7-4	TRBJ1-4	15	TGTGCCAGCAGCCCCCCAGGGTTGGGGAATGAAAAACTGTTTTTT	CASSPPGLGNEKLFF
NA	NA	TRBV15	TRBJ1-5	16	TGTGCCACCAGCACTGGGTACCGGGACCAAAGGCAGCCCCAGCATTTT	CATSTGYRDQRQPQHF
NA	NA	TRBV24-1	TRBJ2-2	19	TGTGCCACCAGTACCGCCATCTTGAGGGGTGTAGAGGACACCGGGGAGCTGTTTTTT	CATSTAILRGVEDTGELFF
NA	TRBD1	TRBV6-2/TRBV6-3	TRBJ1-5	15	TGTGCCAGCAGAACCCCCGGGACAGGGGGCACGCCCCAGCATTTT	CASRTPGTGGTPQHF
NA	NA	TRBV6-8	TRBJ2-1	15	TGTGCCAGCAGTTACTCCCGGGACCCCTACAATGAGCAGTTCTTC	CASSYSRDPYNEQFF
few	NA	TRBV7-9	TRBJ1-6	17	TGTGCCAGCAGCTTACATACAGGGAGCTCCTATAATTCACCCCTCCACTTT	CASSLHTGSSYNSPLHF
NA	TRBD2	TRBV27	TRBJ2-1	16	TGTGCCAGCAGTTTTGGGACTAGCGGGGGAGGGGGTGAGCAGTTCTTC	CASSFGTSGGGGEQFF
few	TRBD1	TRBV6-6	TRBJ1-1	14	TGTGCCAGCAGTTACAGGGGGCCGTACACTGAAGCTTTCTTT	CASSYRGPYTEAFF
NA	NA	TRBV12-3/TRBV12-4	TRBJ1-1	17	TGTGCCAGCAGTTTACTAGTGTTGGGGCGCATGAACACTGAAGCTTTCTTT	CASSLLVLGRMNTEAFF
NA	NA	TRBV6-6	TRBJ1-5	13	TGTGCCAGCACCTTGGGGCGAAATCAGCCCCAGCATTTT	CASTLGRNQPQHF
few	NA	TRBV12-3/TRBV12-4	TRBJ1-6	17	TGTGCCAGCAGTTTCTTAATTGGAGGACCAGTTAATTCACCCCTCCACTTT	CASSFLIGGPVNSPLHF
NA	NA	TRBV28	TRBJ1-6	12	TGTGCCAGCAGTTTATACAATTCACCCCTCCACTTT	CASSLYNSPLHF
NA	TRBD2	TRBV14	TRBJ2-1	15	TGTGCCAGCAGCCAAGTAGGAATAGCGGGGCATGAGCAGTTCTTC	CASSQVGIAGHEQFF
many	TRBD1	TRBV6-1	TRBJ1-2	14	TGTGCCAGCAGCCGAGGGACAGGGAGCTATGGCTACACCTTC	CASSRGTGSYGYTF
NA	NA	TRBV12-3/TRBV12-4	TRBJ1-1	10	TGTGCGGTCGGGCCGGGTGAAGCTTTCTTT	CAVGPGEAFF
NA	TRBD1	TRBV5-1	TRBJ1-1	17	TGCGCCAGCAGCTTGGATGTGACAGGGGCATTGAACACTGAAGCTTTCTTT	CASSLDVTGALNTEAFF
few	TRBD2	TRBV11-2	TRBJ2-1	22	TGTGCCAGCAGCTTAGCTGGACTAGCGGGGGGGCCAATTATTAGTTCCTACAATGAGCAGTTCTTC	CASSLAGLAGGPIISSYNEQFF
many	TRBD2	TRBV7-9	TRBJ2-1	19	TGTGCCAGCAGCTTAGCTCGGCTAGCGGGGGGCCAATGGGGCAATGAGCAGTTCTTC	CASSLARLAGGQWGNEQFF
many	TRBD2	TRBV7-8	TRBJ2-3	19	TGTGCCAGCAGCCCAAGCCGAGGGACTAGCGGGCGTTACACAGATACGCAGTATTTT	CASSPSRGTSGRYTDTQYF
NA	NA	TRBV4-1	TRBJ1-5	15	TGCGCCAGCAGCCAAGTGCCCTATAGCAATCAGCCCCAGCATTTT	CASSQVPYSNQPQHF
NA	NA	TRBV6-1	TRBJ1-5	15	TGTGCCAGCAGTCTTTTGGTAGCACCTAATCAGCCCCAGCATTTT	CASSLLVAPNQPQHF
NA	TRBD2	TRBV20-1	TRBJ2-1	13	TGCAGTGCTACGGGGGGTGACTACAATGAGCAGTTCTTC	CSATGGDYNEQFF
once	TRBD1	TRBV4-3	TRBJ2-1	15	TGCGCCAGCAGCCCCCGGGACAGGGACTACAATGAGCAGTTCTTC	CASSPRDRDYNEQFF
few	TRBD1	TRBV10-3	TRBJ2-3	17	TGTGCCATCAGTGAGCCGCGGGACAGGGCCTCCACAGATACGCAGTATTTT	CAISEPRDRASTDTQYF
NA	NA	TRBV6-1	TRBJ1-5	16	TGTGCCAGCAGTGCAGGGGCAATTTATAGCAATCAGCCCCAGCATTTT	CASSAGAIYSNQPQHF
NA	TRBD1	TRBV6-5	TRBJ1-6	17	TGTGCCAGCAGTTTCCGGGACAGCCCCACTCCTAATTCACCCCTCCACTTT	CASSFRDSPTPNSPLHF
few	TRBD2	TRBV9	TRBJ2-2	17	TGTGCCAGCAGCGAGGACAGACTAGCGGTTGTGACCGGGGAGCTGTTTTTT	CASSEDRLAVVTGELFF
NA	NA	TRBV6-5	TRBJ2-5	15	TGTGCCAGCAGTTATTCCGGGACCACGGGAGAGACCCAGTACTTC	CASSYSGTTGETQYF
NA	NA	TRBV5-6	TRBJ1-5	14	TGTGCCAGCAGCTTGGGGATAGCCAATCAGCCCCAGCATTTT	CASSLGIANQPQHF
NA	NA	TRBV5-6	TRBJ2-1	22	TGTGCCAGCAGCCTACTAATTAACCACGGCCTAGCGATAACCCACTCCTACAATGAGCAGTTCTTC	CASSLLINHGLAITHSYNEQFF
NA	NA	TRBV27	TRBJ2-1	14	TGTGCCAGCAGTCCCGGCAGGGACCACAATGAGCAGTTCTTC	CASSPGRDHNEQFF
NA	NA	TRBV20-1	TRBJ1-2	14	TGCAGTGCCCGAGGGGGGCTGGAGGGCTATGGCTACACCTTC	CSARGGLEGYGYTF
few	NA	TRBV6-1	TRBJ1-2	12	TGTGCCAGCACCAGGGGTGGCCATGGCTACACCTTC	CASTRGGHGYTF
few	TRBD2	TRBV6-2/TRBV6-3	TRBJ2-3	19	TGTGCCAGCAGTCCCGGGACTAGCGGGGGCCCAACTAGCACAGATACGCAGTATTTT	CASSPGTSGGPTSTDTQYF
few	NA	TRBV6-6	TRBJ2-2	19	TGTGCCAGCAGTTACTCGTGGCAGGGTGAGAATCTGAACACCGGGGAGCTGTTTTTT	CASSYSWQGENLNTGELFF
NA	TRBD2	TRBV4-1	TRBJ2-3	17	TGCGCCAGCAGCCAACAAACCCGGGGGGGGCCTCGGGATACGCAGTATTTT	CASSQQTRGGPRDTQYF
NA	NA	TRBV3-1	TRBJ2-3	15	TGTGCCAGCAGCCAAACGGGTCTCAGCACAGATACGCAGTATTTT	CASSQTGLSTDTQYF
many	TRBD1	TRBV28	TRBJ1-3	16	TGTGCCAGCAGTTCTCACAGGGGCTCCTCTGGAAACACCATATATTTT	CASSSHRGSSGNTIYF
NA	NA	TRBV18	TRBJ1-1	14	TGTGCCAGCTCACCACCGGTTGGTCAGGGCGGCGCTTTCTTT	CASSPPVGQGGAFF
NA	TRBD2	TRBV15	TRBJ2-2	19	TGTGCCACCAGCAGACCCACGGTAACTGGCGGGGGTGAGACCGGGGAGCTGTTTTTT	CATSRPTVTGGGETGELFF
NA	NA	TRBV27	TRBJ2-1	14	TGTGCCAGCAGTTTACCAGGATTATACAATGAGCAGTTCTTC	CASSLPGLYNEQFF
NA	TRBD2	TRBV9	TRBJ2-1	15	TGTGCCAGCAGCGCATCTAGCGGGGGGGGCACTGAGCAGTTCTTC	CASSASSGGGTEQFF
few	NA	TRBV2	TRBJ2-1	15	TGTGCCAGCAGTGAGGGCCAAAGAGGGTACAATGAGCAGTTCTTC	CASSEGQRGYNEQFF
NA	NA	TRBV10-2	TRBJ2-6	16	TGCGCCAGCAGCCCCCGACACGGCTCAGGGGCCAACGTCCTGACTTTC	CASSPRHGSGANVLTF
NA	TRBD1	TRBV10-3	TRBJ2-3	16	TGTGCCATCACCCTGACAGGGGACTCCAGCACAGATACGCAGTATTTT	CAITLTGDSSTDTQYF
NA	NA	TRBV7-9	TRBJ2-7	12	TGTGCCAGCAGCTTAAACCCTTACGAGCAGTACTTC	CASSLNPYEQYF
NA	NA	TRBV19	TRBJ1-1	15	TGTGCCAGTAGTCAAACAGAACTTTTTAACACTGAAGCTTTCTTT	CASSQTELFNTEAFF
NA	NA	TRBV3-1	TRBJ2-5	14	TGTGCCAGCAGCCAAGTGCCGCTCGGGGAGACCCAGTACTTC	CASSQVPLGETQYF
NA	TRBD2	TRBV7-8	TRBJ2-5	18	TGTGCCAGCAGCTCAGAAACCCGGGGACTAGCGGCCCAAGAGACCCAGTACTTC	CASSSETRGLAAQETQYF